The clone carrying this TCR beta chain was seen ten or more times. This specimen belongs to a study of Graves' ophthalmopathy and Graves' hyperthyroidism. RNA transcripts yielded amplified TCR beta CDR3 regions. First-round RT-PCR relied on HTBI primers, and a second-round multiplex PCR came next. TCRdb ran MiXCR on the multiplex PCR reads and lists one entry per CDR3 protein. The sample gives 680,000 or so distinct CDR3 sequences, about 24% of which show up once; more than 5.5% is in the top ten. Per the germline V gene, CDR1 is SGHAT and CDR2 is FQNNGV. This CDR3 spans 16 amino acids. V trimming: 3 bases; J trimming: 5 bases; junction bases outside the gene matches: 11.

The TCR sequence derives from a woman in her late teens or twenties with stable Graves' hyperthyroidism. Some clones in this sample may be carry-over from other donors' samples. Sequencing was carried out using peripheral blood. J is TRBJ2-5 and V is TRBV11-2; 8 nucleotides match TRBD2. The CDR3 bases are TGTGCCAGCAGCTTCGATATTGCGGGGGGCCGCGAGACCCAGTACTTC. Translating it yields CASSFDIAGGRETQYF.